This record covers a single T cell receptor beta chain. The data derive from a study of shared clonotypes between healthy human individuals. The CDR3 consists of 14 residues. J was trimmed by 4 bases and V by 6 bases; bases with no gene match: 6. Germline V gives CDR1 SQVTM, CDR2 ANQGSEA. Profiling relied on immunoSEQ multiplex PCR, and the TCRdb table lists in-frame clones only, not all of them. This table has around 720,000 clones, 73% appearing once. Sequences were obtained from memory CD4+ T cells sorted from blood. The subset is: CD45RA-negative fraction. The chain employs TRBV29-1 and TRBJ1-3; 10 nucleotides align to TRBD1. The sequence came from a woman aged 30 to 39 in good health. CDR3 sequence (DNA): TGCAGCGTACTCGGACAGGGGGTCGGAAACACCATATATTTT. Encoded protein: CSVLGQGVGNTIYF. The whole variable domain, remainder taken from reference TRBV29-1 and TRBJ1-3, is SAVISQKPSRDICQRGTSLTIQCQVDSQVTMMFWYRQQPGQSLTLIATANQGSEATYESGFVIDKFPISRPNLTFSTLTVSNMSPEDSSIYLCSVLGQGVGNTIYFGEGSWLTVV.